Listed below are T cell receptor beta chains from one sample, sequenced in a study of blood T cell repertoires in COVID-19. The assay was immunoSEQ multiplex PCR, and TCRdb's table has in-frame clones only and misses some. Among a few hundred thousand clones listed, 80% to 90% were seen once. The sequencing sample was made of peripheral blood. Every receptor here comes from a woman in her sixties or seventies with COVID-19, enrolled during active disease. Both conserved end residues are part of each CDR3. The D gene is left open where the match is weak. Not every row has a clone size; where given, it reads once, few, many or a size class.

CDR3 DNA,CDR3 protein,V gene,J gene,clone size,D gene
TGTGCCAGCATGGATCCTAGACGTAGCACAGATACGCAGTATTTT,CASMDPRRSTDTQYF,TRBV6-5,TRBJ2-3,NA,NA
TGTGCTAGTGGTTCTGGACTAGCGGGAACTAATGAGCAGTTCTTC,CASGSGLAGTNEQFF,TRBV12-5,TRBJ2-1,NA,TRBD2
TGTGCCAGCAGACCGACAGGGGATATAACTCAGCCCCAGCATTTT,CASRPTGDITQPQHF,TRBV28,TRBJ1-5,NA,TRBD1
TGCGCCAGCAGCCAAGTTATCAGGGTGGCGGGAAACACCATATATTTT,CASSQVIRVAGNTIYF,TRBV4-1,TRBJ1-3,NA,NA
TGTGCCAGCAAACCCCGGGGCCAAGAGACCCAGTACTTC,CASKPRGQETQYF,TRBV6-6,TRBJ2-5,NA,NA
TGTGCCTGGAGTGGGGGAAGCGGAGTGAGGTACGAGCAGTACTTC,CAWSGGSGVRYEQYF,TRBV30,TRBJ2-7,NA,NA
TGTGCCAGCAGCAACGGACAGGGAGGCCACAATGAGCAGTTCTTC,CASSNGQGGHNEQFF,TRBV7-3,TRBJ2-1,NA,TRBD1
TGTGCCAGCAGCCCACAGGGCGGTGGTGGCTACACCTTC,CASSPQGGGGYTF,TRBV11-3,TRBJ1-2,once,NA
TGTGCCAGCAGCCAGGGGACCAGGGGGACCGGGGAGCTGTTTTTT,CASSQGTRGTGELFF,TRBV9,TRBJ2-2,NA,TRBD1
TGTGCCAGTAGTCGACGCCCCGAGGGCACCTACGAGCAGTACTTC,CASSRRPEGTYEQYF,TRBV19,TRBJ2-7,NA,NA